Below are 32 T cell receptor beta chains sequenced from a single sample in a study of T cell repertoires in cytomegalovirus infection. One entry per CDR3 protein, called by TCRdb with MiXCR from the reads. The table lists about 300,000 distinct CDR3 sequences, around 9.1% of them singletons, with less than 3% in the top ten. Sequenced: PBMCs. The source of these receptors is a human donor in good health (CMV status not recorded). Some clones in this sample may be carry-over from other donors' samples.

This clonotype was counted at least ten times. This sequence joins TRBV5-5 and TRBJ2-7; D possibly corresponds to TRBD1 (6 bases). This CDR3 is built from 16 residues. Germline CDR1 and CDR2: SGHKS and YYEKEE (reference sequence). V was clipped by 3 bases and J by 4 bases, with 20 bases between them. The CDR3 DNA reads TGTGCCAGCAGCTACCACCCGTCCTCAGGGGTTTACGAGCAGTACTTC. Protein: CASSYHPSSGVYEQYF.

This clonotype was counted at least ten times. The gene calls are TRBV6-2 or TRBV6-3 and TRBJ2-2; D is perhaps TRBD1 (6 bases). Between the trimmed V and J ends, which lost 7 bases and 5 bases, there was a span of 14 bases. Germline V CDR1 and CDR2: MNHEY, SVGEGT. This CDR3 is 14 amino acids long. CDR3 amino acids: CASTRGGSTGELFF. Written as DNA, the CDR3 is TGTGCCAGCACCAGGGGCGGATCTACCGGGGAGCTGTTTTTT.

The rearrangement joins TRBV20-1 to TRBJ2-2, with 7 bases matching TRBD2. The length of the CDR3 is 14 residues. Germline values: CDR1 DFQATT, CDR2 SNEGSKA (reference sequence). The J segment lost 7 bases and the V segment lost 1 base, leaving 6 bases of the junction unmatched. The CDR3 sequence: CSARAREVGGELFF. Written as DNA, the CDR3 is TGCAGTGCTAGAGCCCGGGAGGTCGGCGGGGAGCTGTTTTTT.

This clonotype turned up a few times. V and J are TRBV18 and TRBJ2-4; 9 positions agree with TRBD1. This CDR3 is built from 14 residues. Trimming took 1 base from V and 8 from J; bases not matched to a gene: 3. CDR1 and CDR2 from the germline V gene are KGHSH and LQKENI. Here the CDR3 DNA reads TGTGCCAGCTCACCACGGACAGGGGCGGACATTCAGTACTTC. Encoded protein: CASSPRTGADIQYF.

This clonotype was seen ten or more times. The rearrangement uses TRBV28 and TRBJ2-6; D is tentatively TRBD1 or TRBD2 (7 bases each). Germline CDR1 is MDHEN and CDR2 is SYDVKM. Trimming took 7 bases from V and 2 from J, leaving 9 bases between them. The CDR3 consists of 14 residues. The CDR3 protein is CASTGGAGANVLTF. The CDR3 region has the DNA TGTGCCAGCACAGGGGGGGCTGGGGCCAACGTCCTGACTTTC.

This chain links TRBV2 with TRBJ1-4; D is ambiguous. Germline CDR1 reads SNHLY; CDR2 reads FYNNEI. V was clipped by 10 bases and J by 13 bases, with 13 bases between them. The CDR3 totals 10 residues. This CDR3 is CATAGRTLFF. Here the CDR3 DNA reads TGTGCCACTGCCGGACGGACACTGTTTTTT.

This clonotype was found many times. The genes are TRBV29-1 and TRBJ2-3; D gene unclear. Germline CDR1 is SQVTM and CDR2 is ANQGSEA. This CDR3 is built from 13 residues. V gave up 4 bases and J gave up 1 base, with 9 bases separating them. The CDR3 here is CSVGGSGTDTQYF. CDR3 bases: TGCAGCGTTGGTGGTTCGGGCACAGATACGCAGTATTTT.

The chain has TRBV6-5 and TRBJ2-3; D is uncertain. Germline V gives CDR1 MNHEY, CDR2 SVGAGI. Trimming shortened V by 2 bases and J by 3 bases, and 9 bases separated the two germline ends. This CDR3 has 14 residues. CDR3: CASSYTRRTDTQYF. The CDR3 DNA reads TGTGCCAGCAGTTACACAAGAAGAACAGATACGCAGTATTTT.

This clonotype was recorded a few times. This sequence joins TRBV5-1 and TRBJ1-2; D may be TRBD1 (6 bases). Germline lookup yields CDR1 SGHRS and CDR2 YFSETQ. V was trimmed by 0 bases and J by 7 bases, leaving 13 bases between them. The CDR3 covers 14 residues. CDR3: CASSLEAGVGGYTF. The CDR3 coding sequence is TGCGCCAGCAGCTTGGAGGCAGGGGTCGGTGGCTACACCTTC.

In this sample, this clonotype turned up many times. The chain combines TRBV3-1 with TRBJ2-3; perhaps TRBD2 as D (6 bases). Germline CDR1 and CDR2: LGHDT and YNNKEL (reference sequence). The V gene lost 0 bases and the J gene lost 3 bases, with 19 bases spanning the gap. This CDR3 is built from 18 residues. The CDR3 DNA follows: TGTGCCAGCAGCCAAGATCCCCCCCAGGGACTCGGGACAGATACGCAGTATTTT. Translating gives CASSQDPPQGLGTDTQYF.

This clonotype was counted ten times or more. The chain couples TRBV25-1 to TRBJ1-4; TRBD1 matches 8 bases. With V trimmed by 1 base and J by 5 bases, 15 bases remained unmatched. CDR3 length: 19 amino acids. Germline V CDR1 and CDR2: MGHDK, SYGVNS. CDR3 DNA: TGTGCCAGCAGTGAATTTTGGGGACAGGAGAAGAGGGAGAATGAAAAACTGTTTTTT. Its translation: CASSEFWGQEKRENEKLFF.

This clonotype was counted at least ten times. The gene calls are TRBV28 and TRBJ2-5; D may be TRBD1 (5 bases). The V gene's germline CDR1 is MDHEN and CDR2 SYDVKM. The CDR3 has 15 amino acids. V was pared by 3 bases and J by 5 bases, with 16 bases between. This CDR3 is CASSFGAILGETQYF. The CDR3 DNA reads as TGTGCCAGCAGTTTTGGGGCTATCCTGGGGGAGACCCAGTACTTC.

The chain couples TRBV14 to TRBJ2-1; TRBD1 aligns across 10 bases. Trimming took 8 bases from V and 9 from J; bases not matched to a gene: 16. The germline V gene has CDR1 SGHDN and CDR2 FVKESK. This CDR3 is 16 amino acids long. For the CDR3, the DNA is TGTGCCAGCTCCTCATGGACAGGGGGGACAATGCCTGAGCAGTTCTTC. Amino acid sequence: CASSSWTGGTMPEQFF.

V gene TRBV19 combines with J gene TRBJ1-5, with TRBD1 matching 11 bases. V shed 5 bases and J 4 bases; nucleotides not matched to a gene: 7. Germline values: CDR1 LNHDA, CDR2 SQIVND (reference sequence). The CDR3 is made up of 16 amino acids. The CDR3 sequence: CASSPRDRGINQPQHF. The CDR3 nucleotides are TGTGCCAGTAGTCCCCGGGACAGGGGGATTAATCAGCCCCAGCATTTT. The full variable domain, completed using reference TRBV19 and TRBJ1-5, is DGGITQSPKYLFRKEGQNVTLSCEQNLNHDAMYWYRQDPGQGLRLIYYSQIVNDFQKGDIAEGYSVSREKKESFPLTVTSAQKNPTAFYLCASSPRDRGINQPQHFGDGTRLSIL.

This clonotype was observed many times. This chain uses TRBV7-9 with TRBJ1-2, with a possible D match to TRBD1 (5 bases). Trimming removed 3 bases at V and 8 bases at J, with 19 bases between. Germline V gives CDR1 SEHNR, CDR2 FQNEAQ (reference sequence). CDR3 size: 15 residues. This chain's CDR3 is CASSLGGTAQRGYTF. CDR3 coding DNA: TGTGCCAGCAGCTTGGGAGGGACGGCCCAACGCGGCTACACCTTC.

This clonotype was seen a handful of times. This chain links TRBV7-2 with TRBJ1-2, with 8 bases matching TRBD1. The CDR3 extends over 13 amino acids. The germline V gene encodes CDR1 SGHTA and CDR2 FQGNSA. After removal of 7 bases from V and 8 bases from J, the junction contained 9 bases not matched to a gene. CDR3 nucleotide sequence: TGTGCCAGCATCCCGGGGACAGGAGGAGGCTACACCTTC. It codes for CASIPGTGGGYTF.

The rearrangement joins TRBV28 to TRBJ1-3; no firm D call. This CDR3 has 13 residues. Between the trimmed V and J ends, which lost 6 bases and 0 bases, there was a span of 6 bases. Germline CDR1 and CDR2: MDHEN and SYDVKM. The DNA of the CDR3 is TGTGCCAGCAGGCTCGTCTCTGGAAACACCATATATTTT. Encoded protein: CASRLVSGNTIYF.

This clonotype occurred many times. The chain carries TRBV6-2 or TRBV6-3 and TRBJ2-1, with D possibly matching TRBD1 (6 bases). Trimming shortened V by 11 bases and J by 2 bases, and 16 bases separated the two germline ends. CDR1 and CDR2 from the germline V gene are MNHEY and SVGEGT. This CDR3 is built from 14 residues. CDR3 bases: TGTGCCGCCGGCCGGGACACGACCTACAATGAGCAGTTCTTC. This sequence encodes CAAGRDTTYNEQFF.

The V and J genes are TRBV5-6 and TRBJ2-7; the D gene is possibly TRBD2 (7 bases). Per the germline V gene, CDR1 is SGHDT and CDR2 is YYEEEE. The CDR3 spans 15 residues. Trimming removed 2 bases from V and 0 bases from J, with 12 bases in between. CDR3 sequence: CASSFGGPSSYEQYV. The CDR3 DNA is TGTGCCAGCAGCTTCGGGGGGCCATCCTCCTACGAGCAGTACGTC.

This clonotype was detected a few times. The chain is built from TRBV6-2 or TRBV6-3 and TRBJ1-6, with 8 bases matching TRBD1. CDR1 and CDR2 (germline): MNHEY, SVGEGT. CDR3 length: 16 amino acids. The junction had 7 bases not matched to a gene; V was cut back by 1 base and J by 8 bases. Here the CDR3 reads CASSYYRDRKDSPLHF. The CDR3 DNA follows: TGTGCCAGCAGTTACTACCGGGACAGGAAGGATTCACCCCTCCACTTT.

The chain employs TRBV5-5 and TRBJ2-5; a possible D gene is TRBD2 (5 bases). CDR1 SGHKS and CDR2 YYEKEE come from the germline V gene (reference sequence). V was shortened by 2 bases and J by 2 bases, with 10 bases between the two germline ends. This CDR3 is 14 amino acids long. The chain's CDR3 is CASSFGEGQETQYF. CDR3 in DNA: TGTGCCAGCAGCTTCGGGGAAGGGCAAGAGACCCAGTACTTC.

This clonotype has only a few counts. V and J are TRBV25-1 and TRBJ2-2; TRBD1 matches 8 bases. V was clipped by 3 bases and J by 3 bases; unmatched bases: 12. CDR3 length: 18 residues. Germline V CDR1 and CDR2: MGHDK, SYGVNS. CDR3 protein: CASSDPTARQGHTGELFF. CDR3 DNA: TGTGCCAGCAGTGATCCCACCGCTCGACAGGGGCACACCGGGGAGCTGTTTTTT.

This clonotype was recorded at least ten times. V and J are TRBV20-1 and TRBJ2-3; D perhaps matches TRBD2 (6 bases). In germline, CDR1 is DFQATT, CDR2 SNEGSKA (reference sequence). The CDR3 totals 15 residues. Between the trimmed V and J ends, which lost 0 bases and 0 bases, there was a span of 10 bases. CDR3 sequence reads: CSARDFRESTDTQYF. The CDR3 coding sequence is TGCAGTGCTAGAGATTTCCGGGAGAGCACAGATACGCAGTATTTT.

The rearrangement joins TRBV7-2 to TRBJ2-1; the match to TRBD2 covers 14 bases. The V segment lost 4 bases and the J segment 9 bases; nucleotides outside the gene matches: 5. The CDR3 consists of 15 residues. The germline gives CDR1 SGHTA, CDR2 FQGNSA. CDR3 bases: TGTGCCAGCAGCTGGGGACTAGCGGGAGTCTCTGAGCAGTTCTTC. This gives the protein CASSWGLAGVSEQFF.

This clonotype appeared many times. V gene TRBV19 combines with J gene TRBJ2-1; either TRBD1 or TRBD2 may fit D (6 bases each). The CDR3 sequence is 14 residues long. CDR1 is LNHDA, CDR2 SQIVND, per germline (reference sequence). Between the trimmed V and J ends, which lost 3 bases and 5 bases, there was a span of 11 bases. The CDR3, as DNA: TGTGCCAGTAGTATTGGCGGGACACACAATGAGCAGTTCTTC. Protein product: CASSIGGTHNEQFF.

The rearrangement links TRBV29-1 to TRBJ2-1, with 8 bases identical to TRBD2. The junction had 16 bases not matched to a gene; V was cut back by 7 bases and J by 2 bases. The CDR3 is 17 amino acids. Per the germline V gene, CDR1 is SQVTM and CDR2 is ANQGSEA. Here the CDR3 reads CSALGGGPPSPYNEQFF. CDR3 sequence (DNA): TGCAGCGCCCTAGGCGGGGGGCCTCCCAGTCCCTACAATGAGCAGTTCTTC.

This clonotype was observed once. V is TRBV20-1 and J is TRBJ1-1; D perhaps matches TRBD1 (5 bases). The V gene's germline CDR1 is DFQATT and CDR2 SNEGSKA (reference sequence). This CDR3 contains 14 residues. Trimming left V 5 bases short and J 2 bases short, with 15 bases between. Here the CDR3 DNA reads TGCAGTGCTCCCCTCCCCGACAGAAACACTGAAGCTTTCTTT. It yields the protein CSAPLPDRNTEAFF.

This clonotype was recorded at least ten times. This rearrangement joins TRBV27 to TRBJ2-7; D not resolved. Trimming took off 3 bases at V and 2 bases at J, with 14 bases between the two ends. CDR3 size: 15 residues. Germline CDR1 is MNHEY and CDR2 is SMNVEV (reference sequence). Written as DNA, the CDR3 is TGTGCCAGCAGTTTTCTGGCTAGTCGAGCCTACGAGCAGTACTTC. Amino acids: CASSFLASRAYEQYF.

The sample holds many counts of this clonotype. This chain uses TRBV2 with TRBJ1-2, with D possibly being TRBD1 (5 bases). Trimming removed 1 base at V and 4 bases at J, with 10 bases between. The CDR3 is 14 residues long. The germline V gene has CDR1 SNHLY and CDR2 FYNNEI. The CDR3 nucleotides are TGTGCCAGCAGTGAAGTGACAGCCCTCTATGGCTACACCTTC. Its protein product is CASSEVTALYGYTF. The full variable domain, with the rest looked up from reference TRBV2 and TRBJ1-2, is EPEVTQTPSHQVTQMGQEVILRCVPISNHLYFYWYRQILGQKVEFLVSFYNNEISEKSEIFDDQFSVERPDGSNFTLKIRSTKLEDSAMYFCASSEVTALYGYTFGSGTRLTVV.

This clonotype was observed many times. This sequence joins TRBV2 and TRBJ1-4; D gene ambiguous. Germline V gene sequence: CDR1 SNHLY, CDR2 FYNNEI. The CDR3 totals 13 residues. The V gene lost 8 bases and the J gene lost 2 bases, with 9 bases spanning the gap. DNA of the CDR3: TGTGCCAGCGGAGACGGGACTAATGAAAAACTGTTTTTT. As protein: CASGDGTNEKLFF.

There are many counts of this clonotype. The rearrangement links TRBV7-2 to TRBJ2-5; 8 positions agree with TRBD1. The CDR3 totals 14 residues. V lost 4 bases to trimming and J lost 2 bases; unmatched junction nucleotides: 3. CDR1 is SGHTA and CDR2 is FQGNSA in the germline V gene. CDR3 sequence: CASSSGTGQETQYF. CDR3 sequence (DNA): TGTGCCAGCAGCTCGGGGACAGGTCAAGAGACCCAGTACTTC.

This clonotype was recorded at least ten times. V usage is TRBV7-2 and J usage is TRBJ2-3; TRBD2 agrees at 11 bases. The CDR3 is made up of 20 amino acids. V shed 4 bases and J 1 base; nucleotides not matched to a gene: 16. The germline V gene has CDR1 SGHTA and CDR2 FQGNSA. In nucleotides, the CDR3 is TGTGCCAGCAGCTGGAGGGGTGGTAGCGGGGGGGCAAGGGGCACAGATACGCAGTATTTT. Translation gives CASSWRGGSGGARGTDTQYF.